A single sample gave rise to the 8 T cell receptor beta chains below, sequenced in a study of CD8 T cells in Susac syndrome. After extraction with the RNeasy kit, about 0.5 to 1 ug of the RNA was reverse transcribed using random hexamers. Each CDR3 protein is one row after TCRdb ran MiXCR on the immunoSEQ multiplex PCR reads. The table shows a few hundred thousand distinct CDR3 sequences, with 95% occurring only once. The sequencing input was CD4+ T cells from PBMCs. Receptor source: a human donor with multiple sclerosis.

The chain carries TRBV3-1 and TRBJ1-5, with no clear D. The germline V gene has CDR1 LGHDT and CDR2 YNNKEL (reference sequence). V lost 0 bases and J 6 bases, leaving 15 bases between the germline ends. The length of the CDR3 is 16 residues. CDR3 bases: TGTGCCAGCAGCCAAGATCGTTCGGCAGGAACTCAGCCCCAGCATTTT. It specifies CASSQDRSAGTQPQHF.

V gene TRBV27 combines with J gene TRBJ1-1; 8 bases match TRBD1. Unmatched junction bases numbered 3, after V lost 5 bases and J lost 1 base. Germline CDR1 and CDR2: MNHEY and SMNVEV (reference sequence). The CDR3 is 14 amino acids. The DNA of the CDR3 is TGTGCCAGCAGTCGGGACAGGAGGAACACTGAAGCTTTCTTT. Translation: CASSRDRRNTEAFF.

V gene TRBV3-1 combines with J gene TRBJ2-1, with D perhaps matching TRBD1 or TRBD2 (5 bases each). The germline V and J ends were trimmed by 1 base and 4 bases, with 14 bases remaining between them. CDR1 and CDR2 from the germline V gene are LGHDT and YNNKEL (reference sequence). The CDR3 has 16 amino acids. The DNA for the CDR3 is TGTGCCAGCAGCCAAGTTAGGGGTCAGCGGTACAATGAGCAGTTCTTC. Protein: CASSQVRGQRYNEQFF.

The V and J genes are TRBV3-1 and TRBJ1-2, with 7 bases that match TRBD1. This CDR3 has 18 amino acids. From germline, CDR1 is LGHDT and CDR2 YNNKEL (reference sequence). The V gene end was trimmed by 4 bases and the J gene end by 0 bases; junction bases not matched to a gene: 14. CDR3 sequence reads: CASSRLTGTAGPNYGYTF. CDR3 nucleotide sequence: TGTGCCAGCAGCCGCCTGACCGGGACAGCAGGACCTAACTATGGCTACACCTTC.

CDR3 amino acids: CASTDRGIGYTF. Here the CDR3 DNA reads TGTGCCAGCACAGACAGGGGCATTGGCTACACCTTC. This chain links TRBV9 with TRBJ1-2, with 8 bases matching TRBD1. The CDR3 has 12 residues. V was clipped by 6 bases and J by 7 bases; unmatched bases: 5. Germline CDR1 and CDR2: SGDLS and YYNGEE.

The chain combines TRBV10-3 with TRBJ1-2; D not certain. V was clipped by 0 bases and J by 6 bases, with 8 bases between them. The germline V gene encodes CDR1 ENHRY and CDR2 SYGVKD. This CDR3 contains 13 residues. CDR3 sequence: CAISESEGNGYTF. The DNA of the CDR3 is TGTGCCATCAGTGAGTCCGAGGGTAATGGCTACACCTTC.

The chain employs TRBV15 and TRBJ2-1; no clear D gene. V dropped 0 bases and J dropped 9 bases, with 15 bases sitting between them. This CDR3 is 15 amino acids long. CDR1 and CDR2 from the germline V gene are LNHNV and YYDKDF (reference sequence). CDR3 coding DNA: TGTGCCACCAGCAGAGATTCCGGACCCACGGGTGAGCAGTTCTTC. Translating gives CATSRDSGPTGEQFF.

J is TRBJ2-1 and V is TRBV20-1; 10 bases are a match to TRBD2. The CDR3 sequence is 16 residues long. Unmatched junction bases numbered 8, after V lost 3 bases and J lost 3 bases. The germline CDR1 and CDR2 sequences are DFQATT and SNEGSKA (reference sequence). The DNA for the CDR3 is TGCAGTGCTAGTCTGGCTAGCGGGGGTTACTACAATGAGCAGTTCTTC. It translates to CSASLASGGYYNEQFF.